This entry lists 19 T cell receptor beta chains sequenced from one sample in a study of blood T cell repertoires in COVID-19. Some clones are missing from TCRdb's copy, which holds only in-frame ones; the method was immunoSEQ multiplex PCR. The table records hundreds of thousands of clones, about 89% of them present only once. Material: PBMCs or T cells enriched from blood (not recorded which). The receptors stem from a woman between 35 and 50 years old who had recovered from COVID-19.

The CDR3 DNA reads as TGTGCCAGCAGTTTCGAGCGGGAAGTCTACGAGCAGTACTTC. Protein product: CASSFEREVYEQYF. The chain links TRBV28 to TRBJ2-7, with 7 bases matching TRBD2. Germline CDR1 reads MDHEN; CDR2 reads SYDVKM. Trimming at V came to 3 bases and at J to 3 bases, leaving 5 bases not matched to a gene. This CDR3 is built from 14 residues.

The chain carries TRBV28 and TRBJ1-2; 7 nucleotides match TRBD1. CDR1 is MDHEN and CDR2 is SYDVKM in the germline V gene. This CDR3 spans 13 amino acids. The J segment lost 4 bases and the V segment lost 5 bases, leaving 4 bases of the junction unmatched. The CDR3 DNA reads as TGTGCCAGCAGTCCGGACAGGTCCTATGGCTACACCTTC. Protein: CASSPDRSYGYTF.

This clone has only one observation. CDR3 in amino acids: CASTQPSDYGYTF. The CDR3 nucleotides are TGTGCCAGCACCCAACCGAGTGACTATGGCTACACCTTC. V gene TRBV7-2 combines with J gene TRBJ1-2; D gene unclear. V dropped 7 bases and J dropped 3 bases, with 12 bases sitting between them. CDR3 length: 13 amino acids. Germline loops: CDR1 SGHTA, CDR2 FQGNSA.

The chain has TRBV5-1 and TRBJ2-2; TRBD2 agrees at 11 bases. Germline V gene data show CDR1 as SGHRS and CDR2 as YFSETQ. The CDR3 is 17 amino acids. The V and J ends lost 4 bases and 1 base, in that order; junction bases with no gene match: 6. This CDR3 reads CASSATGTSGNTGELFF. CDR3 DNA: TGCGCCAGCAGCGCCACCGGGACTAGCGGGAACACCGGGGAGCTGTTTTTT.

The chain employs TRBV12-5 and TRBJ2-7; tentative D call: TRBD2 (6 bases). There are 15 residues in the CDR3. In germline, CDR1 is LGHNT, CDR2 FRNRAP. V lost 1 base, J lost 2 bases, and 12 bases lay in between. This CDR3 reads CASGLGGADTYEQYF. CDR3 sequence (DNA): TGTGCTAGTGGTTTGGGCGGGGCAGATACCTACGAGCAGTACTTC.

The chain couples TRBV7-2 to TRBJ1-6; 9 bases agree with TRBD1. CDR1 SGHTA and CDR2 FQGNSA come from the germline V gene. Unmatched junction bases numbered 9, after V lost 10 bases and J lost 8 bases. CDR3 length: 14 residues. This chain's CDR3 is CATTGGWQDSPLHF. CDR3 coding DNA: TGTGCCACCACAGGGGGCTGGCAGGATTCACCCCTCCACTTT.

The V and J genes are TRBV9 and TRBJ1-3; 9 bases align to TRBD1. CDR1 and CDR2 from the germline V gene are SGDLS and YYNGEE. V shed 4 bases, J shed 2 bases, and the junction held 7 bases outside the gene matches. This CDR3 has 16 residues. The CDR3 spells CASSFTGGETGNTIYF. Written as DNA, the CDR3 is TGTGCCAGCAGCTTTACAGGGGGCGAAACTGGAAACACCATATATTTT. Combining the CDR3 with reference TRBV9 and TRBJ1-3 gives the whole variable domain DSGVTQTPKHLITATGQRVTLRCSPRSGDLSVYWYQQSLDQGLQFLIQYYNGEERAKGNILERFSAQQFPDLHSELNLSSLELGDSALYFCASSFTGGETGNTIYFGEGSWLTVV.

This clone has just one count. The chain couples TRBV5-1 to TRBJ1-6; TRBD1 matches at 9 bases. The CDR3 covers 13 residues. From germline, CDR1 is SGHRS and CDR2 YFSETQ. V dropped 2 bases and J dropped 11; count of bases not matched to a gene: 2. CDR3 bases: TGCGCCAGCAGCTTCGACAGGGGGACACCCCTCCACTTT. Amino acids: CASSFDRGTPLHF.

J is TRBJ2-5 and V is TRBV18; tentative D call: TRBD1 (5 bases). The germline gives CDR1 KGHSH, CDR2 LQKENI. There are 15 residues in the CDR3. The germline V and J ends were trimmed by 2 bases and 0 bases, with 10 bases remaining between them. The CDR3 sequence is CASSPFAGNQETQYF. CDR3 DNA sequence: TGTGCCAGCTCACCATTCGCAGGGAACCAAGAGACCCAGTACTTC.

The chain recombines TRBV19 with TRBJ2-3; D remains unclear. V shed 10 bases and J shed 0 bases, with 11 bases lying between them. The germline gives CDR1 LNHDA, CDR2 SQIVND (reference sequence). This CDR3 has 13 amino acids. The CDR3 here is CATRTISTDTQYF. Written as DNA, the CDR3 is TGTGCCACTCGAACAATTAGCACAGATACGCAGTATTTT.

V usage is TRBV4-3 and J usage is TRBJ2-1; 9 nucleotides align to TRBD2. Looked up from germline, CDR1 is LGHNA and CDR2 is YSLEER. J was trimmed by 0 bases and V by 0 bases; bases with no gene match: 6. The CDR3 length is 18 residues. The CDR3 DNA reads as TGCGCCAGCAGCCAAGATGGGCTAGCGGGGAGCTCCTACAATGAGCAGTTCTTC. Translated, it gives CASSQDGLAGSSYNEQFF.

The rearrangement uses TRBV28 and TRBJ2-1; TRBD1 matches 8 bases. Germline V lookup: CDR1 MDHEN, CDR2 SYDVKM. This CDR3 has 15 residues. After removal of 8 bases from V and 4 bases from J, the junction contained 10 bases not matched to a gene. Here the CDR3 DNA reads TGTGCCAGCCGTTCCACCCGGACAGGGTACAATGAGCAGTTCTTC. Translating gives CASRSTRTGYNEQFF.

The rearrangement links TRBV27 to TRBJ1-2; the match to TRBD1 covers 9 bases. The CDR3 runs 16 residues. V dropped 1 base and J dropped 4; count of bases not matched to a gene: 7. Germline values: CDR1 MNHEY, CDR2 SMNVEV (reference sequence). CDR3 sequence (DNA): TGTGCCAGCAGTTTATTTACAGGGGGCGCATTCTATGGCTACACCTTC. It yields the protein CASSLFTGGAFYGYTF.

V gene TRBV11-3 combines with J gene TRBJ2-5; TRBD2 agrees at 12 bases. CDR1 is SGHNT, CDR2 YENEEA, per germline. The CDR3 is 16 amino acids. V lost 5 bases and J lost 4; bases outside the gene matches: 8. This CDR3 is CASSASSGGAGETQYF. CDR3 bases: TGTGCCAGCAGCGCCTCTAGCGGGGGGGCTGGAGAGACCCAGTACTTC.

The chain has TRBV15 and TRBJ2-5; D possibly corresponds to TRBD1 (6 bases). The V gene lost 1 base and the J gene lost 0 bases, with 12 bases spanning the gap. Germline CDR1 reads LNHNV; CDR2 reads YYDKDF (reference sequence). The CDR3 loop spans 16 amino acids. This CDR3 is CATSRVRGQNQETQYF. The CDR3 DNA is TGTGCCACCAGCAGAGTAAGGGGACAAAACCAAGAGACCCAGTACTTC.

V and J are TRBV7-2 and TRBJ2-5; a weak D match, TRBD2 (6 bases). Germline V gene lookup returns CDR1 SGHTA and CDR2 FQGNSA. V lost 1 base and J 10 bases, leaving 19 bases between the germline ends. The CDR3 runs 15 residues. This chain's CDR3 is CASSLGAGRRDGQYF. The CDR3 DNA follows: TGTGCCAGCAGCTTAGGCGCGGGGCGGAGGGATGGCCAGTACTTC.

The rearrangement links TRBV20-1 to TRBJ2-1; 10 positions agree with TRBD2. Trimming at V came to 3 bases and at J to 2 bases, leaving 4 bases not matched to a gene. CDR1 and CDR2 (germline): DFQATT, SNEGSKA (reference sequence). The CDR3 has 15 residues. CDR3 protein: CSASPGLAAYNEQFF. The CDR3, as DNA: TGCAGTGCTAGTCCTGGACTAGCGGCCTACAATGAGCAGTTCTTC.

The rearrangement joins TRBV11-3 to TRBJ2-7; a possible D gene is TRBD1 (6 bases). The V and J ends lost 0 bases and 3 bases respectively, with 6 bases between them. The CDR3 is made up of 13 amino acids. The germline V gene encodes CDR1 SGHNT and CDR2 YENEEA. The CDR3: CASSLEQGYEQYF. CDR3 in DNA: TGTGCCAGCAGCTTAGAACAGGGCTACGAGCAGTACTTC.

The chain employs TRBV30 and TRBJ1-1, with D maybe TRBD1 (6 bases). The V gene's germline CDR1 is GTSNPN and CDR2 SVGIG (reference sequence). The V and J ends lost 3 bases and 6 bases respectively, with 20 bases between them. This CDR3 is 15 amino acids long. CDR3 sequence: CAWSKLRGSVAEAFF. The CDR3 nucleotides are TGTGCCTGGAGCAAACTAAGGGGGTCTGTGGCTGAAGCTTTCTTT.